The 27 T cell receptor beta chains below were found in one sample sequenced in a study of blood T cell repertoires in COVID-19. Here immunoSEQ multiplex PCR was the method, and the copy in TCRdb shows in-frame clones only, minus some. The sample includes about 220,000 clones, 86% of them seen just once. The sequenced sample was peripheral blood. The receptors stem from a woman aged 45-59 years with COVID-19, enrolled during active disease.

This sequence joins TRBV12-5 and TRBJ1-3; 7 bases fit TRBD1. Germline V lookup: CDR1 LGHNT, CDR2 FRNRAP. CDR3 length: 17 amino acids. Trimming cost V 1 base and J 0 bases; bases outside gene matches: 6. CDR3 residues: CASGLGQGEGSGNTIYF. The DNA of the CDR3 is TGTGCTAGTGGTTTGGGGCAGGGGGAAGGCTCTGGAAACACCATATATTTT.

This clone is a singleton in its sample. CDR3 DNA: TGTGCCAGCAGGCAGGGGGCGAAAAATGAGCAGTTCTTC. Translating gives CASRQGAKNEQFF. This rearrangement joins TRBV2 to TRBJ2-1; 8 bases are shared with TRBD1. The V gene's germline CDR1 is SNHLY and CDR2 FYNNEI. With 6 bases clipped from V and 7 bases from J, the junction kept 5 bases outside the gene matches. The CDR3 covers 13 residues.

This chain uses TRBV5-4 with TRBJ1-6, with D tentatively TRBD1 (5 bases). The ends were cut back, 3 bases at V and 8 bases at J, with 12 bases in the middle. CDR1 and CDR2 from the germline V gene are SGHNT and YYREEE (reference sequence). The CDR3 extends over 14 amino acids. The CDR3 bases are TGTGCCAGCAGCTCCGCTGGGGCAGATTCACCCCTCCACTTT. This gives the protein CASSSAGADSPLHF.

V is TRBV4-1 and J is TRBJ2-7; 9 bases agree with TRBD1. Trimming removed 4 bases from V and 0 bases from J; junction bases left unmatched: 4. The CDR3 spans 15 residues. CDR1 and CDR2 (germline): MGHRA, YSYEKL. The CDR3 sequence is CASSLGQGSSYEQYF. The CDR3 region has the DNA TGCGCCAGCAGCCTAGGACAGGGGAGCTCCTACGAGCAGTACTTC.

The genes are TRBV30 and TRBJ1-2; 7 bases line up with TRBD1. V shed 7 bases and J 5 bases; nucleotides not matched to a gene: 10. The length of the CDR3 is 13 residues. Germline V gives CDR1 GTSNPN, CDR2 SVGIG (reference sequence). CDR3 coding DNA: TGTGCCTTAACAGGGGTCGCGACGTATGGCTACACCTTC. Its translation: CALTGVATYGYTF.

CDR3 loop: CASSHLGQGAGGNTIYF. CDR3 in DNA: TGCGCCAGCAGCCATCTCGGACAGGGGGCGGGAGGAAACACCATATATTTT. The J gene is TRBJ1-3, the V gene TRBV5-1; 11 bases map to TRBD1. This CDR3 is 17 amino acids long. Trimming at V came to 4 bases and at J to 4 bases, leaving 10 bases not matched to a gene. Looked up from germline, CDR1 is SGHRS and CDR2 is YFSETQ. The full variable domain, its missing parts supplied by reference TRBV5-1 and TRBJ1-3, is KAGVTQTPRYLIKTRGQQVTLSCSPISGHRSVSWYQQTPGQGLQFLFEYFSETQRNKGNFPGRFSGRQFSNSRSEMNVSTLELGDSALYLCASSHLGQGAGGNTIYFGEGSWLTVV.

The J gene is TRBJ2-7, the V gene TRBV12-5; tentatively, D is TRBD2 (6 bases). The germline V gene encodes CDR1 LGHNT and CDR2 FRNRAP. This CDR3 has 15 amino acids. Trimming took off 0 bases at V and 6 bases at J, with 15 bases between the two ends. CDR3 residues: CASGLVLAGRGEQYF. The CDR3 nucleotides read TGTGCTAGTGGTTTGGTACTAGCCGGGAGAGGCGAGCAGTACTTC.

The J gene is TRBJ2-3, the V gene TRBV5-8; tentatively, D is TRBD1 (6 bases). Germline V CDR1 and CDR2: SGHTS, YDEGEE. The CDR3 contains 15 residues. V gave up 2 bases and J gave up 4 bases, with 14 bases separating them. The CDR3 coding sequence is TGTGCCAGCAGCTTATATCGCAGGGGCCCAGATACGCAGTATTTT. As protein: CASSLYRRGPDTQYF.

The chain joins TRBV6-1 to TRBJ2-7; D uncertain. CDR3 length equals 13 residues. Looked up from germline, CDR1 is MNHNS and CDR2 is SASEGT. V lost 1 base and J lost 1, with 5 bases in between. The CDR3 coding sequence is TGTGCCAGCAGTGAAGGAGTGTCCTACGAGCAGTACGTC. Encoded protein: CASSEGVSYEQYV.

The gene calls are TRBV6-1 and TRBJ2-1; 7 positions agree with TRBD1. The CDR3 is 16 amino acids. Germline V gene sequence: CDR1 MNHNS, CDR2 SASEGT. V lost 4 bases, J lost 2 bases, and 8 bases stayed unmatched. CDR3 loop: CASSVAHRGPYNEQFF. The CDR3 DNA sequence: TGTGCCAGCAGTGTCGCCCACAGGGGACCCTACAATGAGCAGTTCTTC.

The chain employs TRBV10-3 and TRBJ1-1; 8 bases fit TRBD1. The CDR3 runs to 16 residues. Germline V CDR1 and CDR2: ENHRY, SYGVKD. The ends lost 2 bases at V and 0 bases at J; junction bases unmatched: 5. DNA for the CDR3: TGTGCCATCAGTGAGGGGGACAGGCGCATGAACACTGAAGCTTTCTTT. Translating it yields CAISEGDRRMNTEAFF.

In nucleotides, the CDR3 is TGTGCCAGCACCACTGACAGGGCCCGGGAAGCTTTCTTT. Translated, it gives CASTTDRAREAFF. J is TRBJ1-1 and V is TRBV2; the match to TRBD1 covers 7 bases. Germline V gene sequence: CDR1 SNHLY, CDR2 FYNNEI. The CDR3 sequence is 13 residues long. After removal of 7 bases from V and 8 bases from J, the junction contained 10 bases not matched to a gene.

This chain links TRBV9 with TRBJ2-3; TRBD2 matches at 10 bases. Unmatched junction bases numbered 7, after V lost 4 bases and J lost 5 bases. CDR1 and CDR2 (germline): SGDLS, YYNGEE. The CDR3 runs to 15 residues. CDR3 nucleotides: TGTGCCAGCAGCTGGAGCGGGGGGGCCGGAGATACGCAGTATTTT. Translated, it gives CASSWSGGAGDTQYF.

The CDR3 region has the DNA TGTGCCAGCAGTTTGACAGGGTTGCAATATAATTCACCCCTCCACTTT. Its protein is CASSLTGLQYNSPLHF. This rearrangement joins TRBV28 to TRBJ1-6; 7 bases are shared with TRBD1. Germline-derived CDR1 and CDR2 are MDHEN and SYDVKM. The junction had 6 bases not matched to a gene; V was cut back by 3 bases and J by 4 bases. The CDR3 has 16 residues.

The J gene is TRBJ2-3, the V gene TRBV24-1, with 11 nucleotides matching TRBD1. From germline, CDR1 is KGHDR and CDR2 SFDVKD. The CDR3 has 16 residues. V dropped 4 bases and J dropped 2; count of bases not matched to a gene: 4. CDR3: CATSDPGQGVTDTQYF. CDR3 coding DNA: TGTGCCACCAGTGACCCGGGACAGGGGGTCACAGATACGCAGTATTTT.

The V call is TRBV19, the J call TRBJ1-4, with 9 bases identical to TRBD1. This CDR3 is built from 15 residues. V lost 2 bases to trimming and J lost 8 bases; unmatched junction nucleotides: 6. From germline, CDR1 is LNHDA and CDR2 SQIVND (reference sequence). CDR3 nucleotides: TGTGCCAGTAGTATAAGGTGGACAGGGGAAGAAAAACTGTTTTTT. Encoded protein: CASSIRWTGEEKLFF. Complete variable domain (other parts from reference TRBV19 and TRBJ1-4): DGGITQSPKYLFRKEGQNVTLSCEQNLNHDAMYWYRQDPGQGLRLIYYSQIVNDFQKGDIAEGYSVSREKKESFPLTVTSAQKNPTAFYLCASSIRWTGEEKLFFGSGTQLSVL.

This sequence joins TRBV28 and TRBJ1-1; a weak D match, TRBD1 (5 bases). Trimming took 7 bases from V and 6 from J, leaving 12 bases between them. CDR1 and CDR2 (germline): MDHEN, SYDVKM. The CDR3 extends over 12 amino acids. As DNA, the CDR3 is TGTGCCAGCACCGCAGGGTATGCTGAAGCTTTCTTT. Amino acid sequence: CASTAGYAEAFF.

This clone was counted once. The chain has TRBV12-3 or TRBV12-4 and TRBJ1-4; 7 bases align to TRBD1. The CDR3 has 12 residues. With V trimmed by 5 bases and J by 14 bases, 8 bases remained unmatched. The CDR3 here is CASSRTGQPLFF. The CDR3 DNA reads TGTGCCAGCAGTCGGACGGGACAGCCGCTGTTTTTT.

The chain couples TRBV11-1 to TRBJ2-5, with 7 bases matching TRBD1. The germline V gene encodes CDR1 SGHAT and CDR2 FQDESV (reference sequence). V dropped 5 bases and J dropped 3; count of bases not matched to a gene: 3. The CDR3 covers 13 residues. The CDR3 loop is CASSPDREETQYF. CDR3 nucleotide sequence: TGTGCCAGCAGCCCCGACAGGGAAGAGACCCAGTACTTC.

The CDR3 nucleotides read TGTGCCAGTACCCTGGGGGCGGGACAGGGGGCGAGGAAGCCCCAGCATTTT. Protein: CASTLGAGQGARKPQHF. The chain recombines TRBV19 with TRBJ1-5; 12 bases fit TRBD1. Germline CDR1 is LNHDA and CDR2 is SQIVND (reference sequence). This CDR3 region has 17 residues. Unmatched junction bases numbered 15, after V lost 7 bases and J lost 8 bases.

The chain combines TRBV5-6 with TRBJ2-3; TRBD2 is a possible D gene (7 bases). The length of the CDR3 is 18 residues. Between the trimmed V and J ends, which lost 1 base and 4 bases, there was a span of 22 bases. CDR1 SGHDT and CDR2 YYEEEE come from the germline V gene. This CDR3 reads CASSLRGSGTRAADTQYF. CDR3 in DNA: TGTGCCAGCAGCTTGAGGGGGAGCGGGACACGGGCCGCAGATACGCAGTATTTT.

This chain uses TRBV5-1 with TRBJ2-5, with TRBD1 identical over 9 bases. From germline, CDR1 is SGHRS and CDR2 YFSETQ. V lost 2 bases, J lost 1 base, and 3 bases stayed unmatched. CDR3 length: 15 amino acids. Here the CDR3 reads CASSFRDRVQETQYF. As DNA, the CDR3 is TGCGCCAGCAGCTTCCGGGACAGGGTCCAAGAGACCCAGTACTTC. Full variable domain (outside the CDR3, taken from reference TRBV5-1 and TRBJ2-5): KAGVTQTPRYLIKTRGQQVTLSCSPISGHRSVSWYQQTPGQGLQFLFEYFSETQRNKGNFPGRFSGRQFSNSRSEMNVSTLELGDSALYLCASSFRDRVQETQYFGPGTRLLVL.

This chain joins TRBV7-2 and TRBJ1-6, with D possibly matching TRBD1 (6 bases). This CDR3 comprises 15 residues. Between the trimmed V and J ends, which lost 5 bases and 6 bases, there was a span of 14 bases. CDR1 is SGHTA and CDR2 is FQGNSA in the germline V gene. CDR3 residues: CASSPSGGGNSPLHF. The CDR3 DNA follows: TGTGCCAGCAGCCCCTCTGGGGGCGGTAATTCACCCCTCCACTTT.

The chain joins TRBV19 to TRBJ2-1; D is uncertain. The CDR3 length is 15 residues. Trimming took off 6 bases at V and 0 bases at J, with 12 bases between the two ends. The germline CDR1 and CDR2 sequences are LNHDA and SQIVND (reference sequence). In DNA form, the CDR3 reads TGTGCCAGTAGCTCATCGATGAGCTCCTACAATGAGCAGTTCTTC. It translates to CASSSSMSSYNEQFF.

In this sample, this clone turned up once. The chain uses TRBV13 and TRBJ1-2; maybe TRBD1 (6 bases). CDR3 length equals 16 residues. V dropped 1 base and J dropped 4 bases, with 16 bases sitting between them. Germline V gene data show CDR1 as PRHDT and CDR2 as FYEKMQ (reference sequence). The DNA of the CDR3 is TGTGCCAGCAGCTTAGTACAGGGCAGGAACTTCTATGGCTACACCTTC. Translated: CASSLVQGRNFYGYTF.

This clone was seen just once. CDR3 loop: CASSPGTHYEQYF. The CDR3 DNA is TGTGCCAGCAGTCCCGGGACTCATTACGAGCAGTACTTC. The rearrangement links TRBV11-2 to TRBJ2-7; tentative D call: TRBD2 (6 bases). Germline assignment: CDR1 SGHAT and CDR2 FQNNGV. This CDR3 is built from 13 residues. Between the trimmed V and J ends, which lost 6 bases and 4 bases, there was a span of 13 bases.

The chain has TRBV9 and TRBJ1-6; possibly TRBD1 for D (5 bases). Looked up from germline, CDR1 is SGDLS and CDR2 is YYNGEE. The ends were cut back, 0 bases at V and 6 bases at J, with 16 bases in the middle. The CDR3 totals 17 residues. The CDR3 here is CASSVEGAPWPNSPLHF. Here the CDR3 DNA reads TGTGCCAGCAGCGTAGAAGGGGCGCCCTGGCCTAATTCACCCCTCCACTTT. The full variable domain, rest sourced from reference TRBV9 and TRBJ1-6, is DSGVTQTPKHLITATGQRVTLRCSPRSGDLSVYWYQQSLDQGLQFLIQYYNGEERAKGNILERFSAQQFPDLHSELNLSSLELGDSALYFCASSVEGAPWPNSPLHFGNGTRLTVT.